The 2 T cell receptor beta chains presented below share a single source sample, sequenced in a study of T cells in Graves' hyperthyroidism and ophthalmopathy. Amplification targeted TCR beta CDR3 regions from RNA transcripts. The HTBI set primed first-round TCR CDR3 RT-PCR. TCRdb called the multiplex PCR reads again in MiXCR, with one record for every CDR3 protein. The sample lists approximately 410,000 distinct CDR3 sequences, roughly 14% occurring once. Sequenced input: blood. These TCRs come from a man aged 18 to 30 with Graves' ophthalmopathy.

This clonotype came up many times. The chain carries TRBV7-9 and TRBJ2-5; no definite D call. The germline V gene has CDR1 SEHNR and CDR2 FQNEAQ (reference sequence). CDR3 length: 13 residues. Trimming shortened V by 7 bases and J by 1 base, and 10 bases separated the two germline ends. The CDR3 spells CASTPGGQETQYF. CDR3 in DNA: TGTGCCAGCACCCCGGGCGGCCAAGAGACCCAGTACTTC.

This clonotype appeared many times. The chain combines TRBV4-1 with TRBJ2-5; D is ambiguous. Trimming removed 1 base from V and 1 base from J, with 7 bases in between. The length of the CDR3 is 14 residues. Germline V gene data show CDR1 as MGHRA and CDR2 as YSYEKL. CDR3 protein: CASSQGSSQETQYF. For the CDR3, the DNA is TGCGCCAGCAGCCAAGGGTCGAGCCAAGAGACCCAGTACTTC.